These 20 T cell receptor beta chains came from one sample sequenced in a study of spatial heterogeneity in lung cancer. Notes on the study in general: Tumoral mutation counts were tracked by counts of expanded intratumoral alpha and beta TCRs.

What these receptors recognize is not known. Via MiXCR, TCRdb re-called the 5' RACE reads, giving one row per CDR3 protein. The sample contains some 5,900 distinct CDR3 sequences, roughly 7.7% of which appear only once. As for time point: sample taken at primary tumor resection. This specimen was lung tumor tissue, taken at surgery. The receptors shown here come from a female donor with early-stage non-small cell lung cancer.

V and J are TRBV25-1 and TRBJ2-4; D is uncertain. This CDR3 is 16 amino acids long. The V end was cut by 1 base, the J end by 0 bases, with 10 bases between. The germline V gene has CDR1 MGHDK and CDR2 SYGVNS. The CDR3 is CASSESGGGAKNIQYF. The DNA for the CDR3 is TGTGCCAGCAGTGAATCCGGCGGTGGAGCCAAAAACATTCAGTACTTC.

This clonotype showed up many times. This sequence joins TRBV12-3 or TRBV12-4 and TRBJ2-2; tentatively, D is TRBD1 or TRBD2 (5 bases each). V was trimmed by 5 bases and J by 4 bases, leaving 14 bases between them. The CDR3 has 15 amino acids. The CDR3 coding sequence is TGTGCCAGCAGTAGGACCGGGGCGGGCACCGGGGAGCTGTTTTTT. Protein: CASSRTGAGTGELFF.

This clonotype occurred many times. This chain connects TRBV5-1 to TRBJ2-5; D not resolved. The V gene lost 4 bases and the J gene lost 5 bases, with 15 bases spanning the gap. From germline, CDR1 is SGHRS and CDR2 YFSETQ. The CDR3 loop spans 14 amino acids. Here the CDR3 reads CASSRTSPTETQYF. CDR3 DNA: TGCGCCAGCAGCCGGACCTCCCCAACCGAGACCCAGTACTTC.

By share, this clonotype ranks as medium-sized. The rearrangement joins TRBV7-2 to TRBJ2-3, with 7 nucleotides matching TRBD2. With V trimmed by 0 bases and J by 1 base, 1 base remained unmatched. In germline, CDR1 is SGHTA, CDR2 FQGNSA. This CDR3 has 15 amino acids. CDR3 amino acids: CASSLASGGTDTQYF. CDR3 in DNA: TGTGCCAGCAGCTTAGCGAGCGGGGGCACAGATACGCAGTATTTT.

There are many counts of this clonotype. V gene TRBV20-1 combines with J gene TRBJ2-1; D possibly corresponds to TRBD2 (6 bases). Germline-derived CDR1 and CDR2 are DFQATT and SNEGSKA (reference sequence). Trimming removed 2 bases from V and 2 bases from J, with 7 bases in between. There are 13 residues in the CDR3. CDR3 protein: CSARPGAYNEQFF. The CDR3, as DNA: TGCAGTGCTAGACCGGGGGCCTACAATGAGCAGTTCTTC.

The gene calls are TRBV6-5 and TRBJ2-5; TRBD2 is a possible D gene (7 bases). The CDR3 covers 14 residues. The V end lost 6 bases, the J end lost 5 bases, and 16 bases lay between the germline ends. Germline CDR1 reads MNHEY; CDR2 reads SVGAGI. CDR3 sequence reads: CASSNRGAGETQYF. CDR3 coding DNA: TGTGCCAGCAGCAACCGGGGGGCCGGGGAGACCCAGTACTTC.

By share of the sample, this clonotype is medium-sized. The gene calls are TRBV7-2 and TRBJ2-7, with D unclear. Germline V gene data show CDR1 as SGHTA and CDR2 as FQGNSA. CDR3 length equals 13 residues. Trimming took 5 bases from V and 3 from J, leaving 11 bases between them. The CDR3 here is CASSRLAHYEQYF. In DNA, the CDR3 is TGTGCCAGCAGCCGACTCGCTCACTACGAGCAGTACTTC.

This clonotype was seen many times. This chain uses TRBV29-1 with TRBJ1-1; D ambiguous. The V end lost 6 bases, the J end lost 1 base, and 12 bases lay between the germline ends. CDR1 is SQVTM, CDR2 ANQGSEA, per germline. There are 13 residues in the CDR3. CDR3: CSVQKSGNTEAFF. In DNA, the CDR3 is TGCAGCGTCCAAAAGTCGGGGAACACTGAAGCTTTCTTT.

This clonotype was counted at least ten times. V gene TRBV28 combines with J gene TRBJ2-2; D call uncertain. V was pared by 5 bases and J by 6 bases, with 10 bases between. Germline-derived CDR1 and CDR2 are MDHEN and SYDVKM. The CDR3 extends over 13 amino acids. In DNA form, the CDR3 reads TGTGCCAGCAGTCCTCCTAACCCCGGGGAGCTGTTTTTT. Translated, it gives CASSPPNPGELFF.

This clonotype has only a few counts. The genes are TRBV7-6 and TRBJ2-1, with 8 bases that match TRBD2. Trimming took 2 bases from V and 5 from J; bases not matched to a gene: 8. The CDR3 runs to 16 residues. Germline V gene sequence: CDR1 SGHVS, CDR2 FNYEAQ. The CDR3 bases are TGTGCCAGCAGCTTAAGCGGGCTAGCGGGTAACAATGAGCAGTTCTTC. Translation: CASSLSGLAGNNEQFF. Looking up the rest from reference TRBV7-6 and TRBJ2-1 gives the full variable domain: GAGVSQSPRYKVTKRGQDVALRCDPISGHVSLYWYRQALGQGPEFLTYFNYEAQQDKSGLPNDRFSAERPEGSISTLTIQRTEQRDSAMYRCASSLSGLAGNNEQFFGPGTRLTVL.

By frequency in the sample, this clonotype is medium-sized. The chain carries TRBV7-9 and TRBJ1-1; 9 bases line up with TRBD1. Germline-derived CDR1 and CDR2 are SEHNR and FQNEAQ (reference sequence). The junction had 10 bases not matched to a gene; V was cut back by 5 bases and J by 6 bases. This CDR3 has 15 amino acids. CDR3 protein: CASSEGTGWLAEAFF. The CDR3 nucleotides are TGTGCCAGCAGCGAGGGGACAGGGTGGCTCGCTGAAGCTTTCTTT. Full variable domain (rest looked up from reference TRBV7-9 and TRBJ1-1): DTGVSQNPRHKITKRGQNVTFRCDPISEHNRLYWYRQTLGQGPEFLTYFQNEAQLEKSRLLSDRFSAERPKGSFSTLEIQRTEQGDSAMYLCASSEGTGWLAEAFFGQGTRLTVV.

The sample holds one count of this clonotype. The V and J genes are TRBV20-1 and TRBJ1-2; D ambiguous. From germline, CDR1 is DFQATT and CDR2 SNEGSKA (reference sequence). The CDR3 contains 12 residues. V dropped 6 bases and J dropped 5 bases, with 13 bases sitting between them. The CDR3 is CSASHSRYGYTF. DNA for the CDR3: TGCAGTGCGTCCCACTCGCGGTATGGCTACACCTTC.

In regard to this clonotype: The germline gene is not matched at one end of the junction; a read error may be the cause. The chain links TRBV20-1 to TRBJ1-2, with unresolved D. There are 12 residues in the CDR3. The germline V gene has CDR1 DFQATT and CDR2 SNEGSKA (reference sequence). In nucleotides, the CDR3 is TGCAGTGCTAGAGATCTCTCTTATGGCCACACCTTC. Its protein product is CSARDLSYGHTF.

In its sample, this clonotype ranks as medium-sized (0.01 to 0.1%). In DNA, the CDR3 is TGCAGCCTGGACGGACTTGGGGTATACGAGCAGTACTTC. It specifies CSLDGLGVYEQYF. This chain links TRBV20-1 with TRBJ2-7, with D possibly TRBD2 on 5 matching bases. Germline V lookup: CDR1 DFQATT, CDR2 SNEGSKA (reference sequence). This CDR3 comprises 13 residues.

In its sample, this clonotype was seen once. The chain employs TRBV25-1 and TRBJ2-1; D perhaps matches TRBD2 (5 bases). The CDR3 sequence is 15 residues long. The germline V gene has CDR1 MGHDK and CDR2 SYGVNS. V lost 2 bases to trimming and J lost 4 bases, with 12 bases between them. The CDR3 sequence is CASSEAGGFYNEQFF. Here the CDR3 DNA reads TGTGCCAGCAGTGAAGCGGGTGGGTTTTACAATGAGCAGTTCTTC.

This clonotype was observed many times. The chain recombines TRBV5-6 with TRBJ2-5; the D gene could be TRBD1 or TRBD2 (6 bases each). The germline V gene encodes CDR1 SGHDT and CDR2 YYEEEE. CDR3 length equals 14 residues. Trimming stripped 4 bases from V and 3 bases from J, with 13 bases between. CDR3 DNA sequence: TGTGCCAGCAGCCCGCTGGGGGGCGAAGAGACCCAGTACTTC. This translates into CASSPLGGEETQYF.

Relative to its sample, this clonotype is medium-sized. The rearrangement uses TRBV7-2 and TRBJ1-5; 9 bases map to TRBD1. Unmatched junction bases numbered 15, after V lost 8 bases and J lost 4 bases. The CDR3 runs 17 residues. Germline V gene lookup returns CDR1 SGHTA and CDR2 FQGNSA. DNA of the CDR3: TGTGCCAGCTCACACTATCCGGGACAGGGTGGTAATCAGCCCCAGCATTTT. Protein product: CASSHYPGQGGNQPQHF.

This clonotype was recorded at least ten times. The chain recombines TRBV6-6 with TRBJ2-1; TRBD2 matches at 7 bases. Looked up from germline, CDR1 is MNHNY and CDR2 is SVGAGI (reference sequence). V shed 2 bases, J shed 10 bases, and the junction held 2 bases outside the gene matches. The CDR3 covers 12 residues. In nucleotides, the CDR3 is TGTGCCAGCAGTTACGTTAGCGGGGAGCAGTTCTTC. Translation gives CASSYVSGEQFF.

Many counts were recorded for this clonotype. The chain joins TRBV9 to TRBJ2-3; 9 nucleotides align to TRBD1. J gave up 4 bases and V 4 bases, and 10 bases lay outside the gene matches. The CDR3 has 16 residues. The germline CDR1 and CDR2 sequences are SGDLS and YYNGEE. CDR3 sequence: CASSPTDRGSADTQYF. CDR3 DNA sequence: TGTGCCAGCAGCCCAACAGACAGGGGGAGTGCAGATACGCAGTATTTT.

This clonotype has ten or more counts. CDR3 in DNA: TGTGCCAGCAGCGGAGGACTAGCGGGAGGCGGCGGTGAGCAGTTCTTC. It translates to CASSGGLAGGGGEQFF. This chain connects TRBV7-9 to TRBJ2-1; 14 bases are shared with TRBD2. Germline trimming cut 5 bases from V and 9 bases from J; bases unmatched to any gene: 9. CDR1 is SEHNR and CDR2 is FQNEAQ in the germline V gene (reference sequence). The CDR3 length is 16 residues.